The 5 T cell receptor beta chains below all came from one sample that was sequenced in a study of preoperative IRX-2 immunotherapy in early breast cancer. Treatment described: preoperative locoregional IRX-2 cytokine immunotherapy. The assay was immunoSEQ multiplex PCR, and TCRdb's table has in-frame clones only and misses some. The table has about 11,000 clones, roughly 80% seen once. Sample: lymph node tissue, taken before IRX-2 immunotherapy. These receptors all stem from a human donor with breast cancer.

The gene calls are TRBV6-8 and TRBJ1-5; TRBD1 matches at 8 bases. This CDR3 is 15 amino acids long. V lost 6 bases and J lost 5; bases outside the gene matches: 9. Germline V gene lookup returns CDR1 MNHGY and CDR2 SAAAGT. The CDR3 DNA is TGTGCCAGCAGCCCAAGACAGGGGTCGGATCAGCCCCAGCATTTT. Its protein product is CASSPRQGSDQPQHF.

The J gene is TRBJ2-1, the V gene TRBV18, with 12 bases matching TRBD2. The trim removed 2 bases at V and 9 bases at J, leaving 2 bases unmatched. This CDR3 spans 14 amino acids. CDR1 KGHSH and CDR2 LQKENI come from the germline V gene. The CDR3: CASSPELAGGEQFF. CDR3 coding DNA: TGTGCCAGCTCACCAGAACTAGCGGGAGGTGAGCAGTTCTTC.

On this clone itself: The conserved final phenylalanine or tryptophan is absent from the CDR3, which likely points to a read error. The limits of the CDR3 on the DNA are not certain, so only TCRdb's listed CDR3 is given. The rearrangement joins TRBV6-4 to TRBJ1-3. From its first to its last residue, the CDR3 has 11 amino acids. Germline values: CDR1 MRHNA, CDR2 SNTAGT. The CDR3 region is CASSYSRWQRP.

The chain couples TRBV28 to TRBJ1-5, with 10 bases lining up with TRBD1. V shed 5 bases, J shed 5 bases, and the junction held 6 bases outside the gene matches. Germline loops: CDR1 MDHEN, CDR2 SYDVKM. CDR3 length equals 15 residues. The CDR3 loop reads CASSRDRGMDQPQHF. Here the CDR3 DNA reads TGTGCCAGCAGTAGGGACAGGGGAATGGATCAGCCCCAGCATTTT.

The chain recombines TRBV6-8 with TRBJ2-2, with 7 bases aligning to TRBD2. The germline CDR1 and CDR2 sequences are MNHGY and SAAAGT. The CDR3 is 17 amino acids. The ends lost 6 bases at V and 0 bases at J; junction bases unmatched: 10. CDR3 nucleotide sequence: TGTGCCAGCAGGCTATCTAGCGGAGCTTCGAACACCGGGGAGCTGTTTTTT. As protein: CASRLSSGASNTGELFF.